Listed here is a single TCR beta chain. Its antigen is as yet unknown. The sample belongs to a study of somatic mutations in cytotoxic T cells in rheumatoid arthritis. Study-level information: Certain V beta antibody-stained T-cell populations, V beta1+ cells sequenced for TCRB among them, were flow-sorted to nearly 100% purity.

In the original analysis: Among patient CD8+ clones larger than 1%, matches to published virus-specific TCRB sequences were rare. Libraries were prepared by immunoSEQ multiplex PCR; TCRdb keeps only in-frame clonotypes and omits some of them. V and J calls and clone size are copied from that table; D and trimming were computed from the DNA. The sample contains some 17,000 clones, approximately 80% of which appear only once. Regarding the study as a whole: The slightly lower representation of TRBV07 among rheumatoid arthritis patients did not undergo correction for multiple comparisons. Researchers did not know the antigen targets of the expanded CD8+ clones.

Trimming left V 3 bases short and J 4 bases short, with 9 bases between. Germline lookup yields CDR1 SGHRS and CDR2 YFSETQ. The CDR3 is made up of 13 amino acids. This clonotype was obtained from an adult with rheumatoid arthritis. Sequencing was done on a sample of CD8+ T cells sorted from blood. The chain combines TRBV5-1 with TRBJ2-3; D unclear. The CDR3 region has the DNA TGCGCCAGCAGCTCGCTATGGGCAGATACGCAGTATTTT. Translating it yields CASSSLWADTQYF.